One sample yielded the 5 T cell receptor beta chains listed below, sequenced in a study of blood T cell repertoires in COVID-19. Libraries were prepared by immunoSEQ multiplex PCR; TCRdb keeps only in-frame clonotypes and omits some of them. The sample lists 100,000 to 150,000 clones; about 86% were seen once. The material sequenced was peripheral blood. These receptors all come from a woman in her 50s with acute or convalescent COVID-19.

About this clone itself: Compared with germline, one end of the junction differs, possibly owing to a read error. The gene calls are TRBV5-1 and TRBJ1-1; 9 bases agree with TRBD1. Germline V gene sequence: CDR1 SGHRS, CDR2 YFSETQ. This CDR3 contains 14 residues. DNA for the CDR3: TGCGCCACCAGCTACAGGGGGCAGAACACTGAAGCTTTCTTT. Its translation: CATSYRGQNTEAFF.

The gene calls are TRBV6-5 and TRBJ1-5; no clear D gene. CDR3 size: 13 residues. V was shortened by 6 bases and J by 5 bases, with 11 bases between the two germline ends. The germline CDR1 and CDR2 sequences are MNHEY and SVGAGI. The CDR3 sequence: CASRGSFDQPQHF. For the CDR3, the DNA is TGTGCCAGCAGAGGGAGTTTCGATCAGCCCCAGCATTTT.

The table lists this clone with a few counts. The chain is built from TRBV2 and TRBJ1-5, with TRBD1 matching 7 bases. CDR3 size: 17 residues. Germline CDR1 is SNHLY and CDR2 is FYNNEI. After removal of 4 bases from V and 0 bases from J, the junction contained 9 bases not matched to a gene. CDR3 nucleotides: TGTGCCAGCAGTGTACCTCCGGGACAGAATAGCAATCAGCCCCAGCATTTT. It yields the protein CASSVPPGQNSNQPQHF.

This chain uses TRBV20-1 with TRBJ2-7, with D tentatively TRBD1 (5 bases). This CDR3 is 13 amino acids long. Trimming stripped 3 bases from V and 2 bases from J, with 11 bases between. Germline CDR1 DFQATT, CDR2 SNEGSKA (reference sequence). CDR3 in DNA: TGCAGTGCTAGTGTGGGGCCAGCCTACGAGCAGTACTTC. Translation gives CSASVGPAYEQYF.

The chain uses TRBV29-1 and TRBJ2-2; 8 bases match TRBD2. Germline V gene sequence: CDR1 SQVTM, CDR2 ANQGSEA. This CDR3 has 13 residues. With 5 bases clipped from V and 5 bases from J, the junction kept 4 bases outside the gene matches. The CDR3 sequence: CSVCGGQTGELFF. The CDR3 coding sequence is TGCAGCGTTTGCGGGGGGCAGACCGGGGAGCTGTTTTTT.